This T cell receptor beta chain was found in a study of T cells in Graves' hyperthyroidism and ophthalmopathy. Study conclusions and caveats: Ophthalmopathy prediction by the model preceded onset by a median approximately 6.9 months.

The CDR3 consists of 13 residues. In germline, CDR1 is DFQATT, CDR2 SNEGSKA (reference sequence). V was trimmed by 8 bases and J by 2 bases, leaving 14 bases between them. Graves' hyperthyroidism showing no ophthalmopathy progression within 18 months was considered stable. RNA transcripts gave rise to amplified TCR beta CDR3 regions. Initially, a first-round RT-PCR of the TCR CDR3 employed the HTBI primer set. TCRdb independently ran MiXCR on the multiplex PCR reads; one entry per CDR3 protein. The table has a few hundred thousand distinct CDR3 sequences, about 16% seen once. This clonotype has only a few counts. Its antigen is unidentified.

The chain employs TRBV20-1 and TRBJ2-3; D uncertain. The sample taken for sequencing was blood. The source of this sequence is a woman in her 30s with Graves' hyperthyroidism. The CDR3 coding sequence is TGCAGTATAAACGAGTGGAACACAGATACGCAGTATTTT. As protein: CSINEWNTDTQYF.